The 5 T cell receptor beta chains in this list originate from one sample, sequenced in a study of vaccination effects on CD4 cells after COVID-19. Produced via immunoSEQ multiplex PCR; TCRdb's table is partial and in-frame only. This sample has roughly 30,000 clones, with around three quarters found just once. Isolating CD4+ T cells followed roughly ten days of culture. For these TCRs, the target antigens are not known. The sequencing here drew on CD4+ T cells from PBMCs cultured without peptide, taken before COVID-19 vaccination. The receptors were gathered from a human donor who received a COVID-19 vaccine.

The rearrangement uses TRBV28 and TRBJ2-3; 9 nucleotides align to TRBD2. Germline CDR1 reads MDHEN; CDR2 reads SYDVKM. The V and J ends lost 5 bases and 3 bases, in that order; junction bases with no gene match: 6. The CDR3 is 15 amino acids. The CDR3 loop is CASSESGGSTDTQYF. The CDR3 bases are TGTGCCAGCAGTGAGAGCGGGGGGAGTACAGATACGCAGTATTTT.

This clone has more than one count but fewer than ten. The chain has TRBV7-9 and TRBJ1-2, with D unresolved. CDR1 and CDR2 (germline): SEHNR, FQNEAQ (reference sequence). The CDR3 loop spans 15 amino acids. V gave up 4 bases and J gave up 6 bases, with 18 bases separating them. The CDR3 reads CASSYPRIRTDGYTF. The CDR3 DNA follows: TGTGCCAGCAGCTACCCACGTATAAGAACCGATGGCTACACCTTC.

This clone has more than one count but fewer than ten. The chain recombines TRBV6-5 with TRBJ1-5, with TRBD1 as a possible D gene (5 bases). This CDR3 has 13 amino acids. V lost 8 bases, J lost 2 bases, and 10 bases lay in between. Germline V CDR1 and CDR2: MNHEY, SVGAGI. The CDR3 sequence: CASGAGGNQPQHF. The CDR3 coding sequence is TGTGCCAGCGGGGCGGGCGGCAATCAGCCCCAGCATTTT.

V and J are TRBV19 and TRBJ2-4; TRBD1 is a possible D gene (6 bases). Germline V gene sequence: CDR1 LNHDA, CDR2 SQIVND (reference sequence). V was trimmed by 7 bases and J by 2 bases, leaving 21 bases between them. This CDR3 contains 17 residues. The CDR3 loop reads CASTSAAPTGTKNIQYF. In DNA form, the CDR3 reads TGTGCCAGTACCTCGGCGGCGCCCACAGGGACCAAAAACATTCAGTACTTC. The full variable domain, completed using reference TRBV19 and TRBJ2-4, is DGGITQSPKYLFRKEGQNVTLSCEQNLNHDAMYWYRQDPGQGLRLIYYSQIVNDFQKGDIAEGYSVSREKKESFPLTVTSAQKNPTAFYLCASTSAAPTGTKNIQYFGAGTRLSVL.

The V and J genes are TRBV5-4 and TRBJ2-2; D remains unclear. V was pared by 4 bases and J by 6 bases, with 4 bases between. The germline V gene has CDR1 SGHNT and CDR2 YYREEE (reference sequence). CDR3 length equals 11 residues. CDR3 region: CASSEAGELFF. As DNA, the CDR3 is TGTGCCAGCAGCGAGGCCGGGGAGCTGTTTTTT.